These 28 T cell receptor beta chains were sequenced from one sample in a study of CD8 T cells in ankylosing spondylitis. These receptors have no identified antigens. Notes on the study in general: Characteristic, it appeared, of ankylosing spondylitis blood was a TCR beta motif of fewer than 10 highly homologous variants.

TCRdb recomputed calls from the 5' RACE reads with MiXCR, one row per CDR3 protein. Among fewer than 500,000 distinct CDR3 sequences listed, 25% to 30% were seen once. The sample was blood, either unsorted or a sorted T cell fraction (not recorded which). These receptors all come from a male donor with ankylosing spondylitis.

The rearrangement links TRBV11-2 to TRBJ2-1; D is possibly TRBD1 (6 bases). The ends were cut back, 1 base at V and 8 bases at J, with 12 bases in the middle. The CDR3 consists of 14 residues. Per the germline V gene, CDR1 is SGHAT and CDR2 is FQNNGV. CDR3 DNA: TGTGCCAGCAGCTTAGGTACAGGGACGGATGAGCAGTTCTTC. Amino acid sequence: CASSLGTGTDEQFF.

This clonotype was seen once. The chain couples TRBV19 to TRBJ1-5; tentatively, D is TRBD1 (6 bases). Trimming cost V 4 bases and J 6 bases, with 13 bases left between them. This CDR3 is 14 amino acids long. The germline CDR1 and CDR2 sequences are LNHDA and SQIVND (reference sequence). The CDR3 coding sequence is TGTGCCAGTAGTACCTCCGGGGGCGGTCAGCCCCAGCATTTT. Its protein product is CASSTSGGGQPQHF.

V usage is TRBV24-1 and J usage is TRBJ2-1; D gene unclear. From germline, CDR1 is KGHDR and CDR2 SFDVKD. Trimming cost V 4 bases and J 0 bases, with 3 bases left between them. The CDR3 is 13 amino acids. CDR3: CATSESSYNEQFF. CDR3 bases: TGTGCCACCAGTGAAAGCTCCTACAATGAGCAGTTCTTC.

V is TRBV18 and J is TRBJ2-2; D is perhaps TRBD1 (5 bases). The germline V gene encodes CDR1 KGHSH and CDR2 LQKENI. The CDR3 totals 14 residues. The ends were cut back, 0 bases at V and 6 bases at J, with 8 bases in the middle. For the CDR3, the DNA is TGTGCCAGCTCACCACCCAGGGATCCCGGGGAGCTGTTTTTT. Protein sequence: CASSPPRDPGELFF.

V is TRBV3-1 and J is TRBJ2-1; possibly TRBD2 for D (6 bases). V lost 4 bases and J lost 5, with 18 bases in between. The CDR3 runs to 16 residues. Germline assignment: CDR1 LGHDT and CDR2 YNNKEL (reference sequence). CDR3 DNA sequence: TGTGCCAGCAGCCGATCGAAGGAGGGTCGTCACAATGAGCAGTTCTTC. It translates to CASSRSKEGRHNEQFF.

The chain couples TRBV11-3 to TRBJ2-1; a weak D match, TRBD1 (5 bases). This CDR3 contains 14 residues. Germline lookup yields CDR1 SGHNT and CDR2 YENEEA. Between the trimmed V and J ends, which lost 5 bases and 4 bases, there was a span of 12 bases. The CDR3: CASSDRSRYNEQFF. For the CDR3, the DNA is TGTGCCAGCAGCGACAGAAGCAGATACAATGAGCAGTTCTTC.

The CDR3 DNA is TGTGCCAGCAGCCAAGATTTTGCAGGGGGGGGGATGGATACGCAGTATTTT. This translates into CASSQDFAGGGMDTQYF. The chain employs TRBV3-1 and TRBJ2-3; D tentatively fits TRBD1 or TRBD2 (7 bases each). Looked up from germline, CDR1 is LGHDT and CDR2 is YNNKEL (reference sequence). The V end lost 0 bases, the J end lost 6 bases, and 19 bases lay between the germline ends. This CDR3 is built from 17 residues.

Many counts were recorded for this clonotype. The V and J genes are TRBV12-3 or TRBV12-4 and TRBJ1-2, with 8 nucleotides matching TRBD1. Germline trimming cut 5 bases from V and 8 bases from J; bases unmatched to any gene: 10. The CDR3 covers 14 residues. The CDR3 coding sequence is TGTGCCAGCAGTCCGACAGGGGTAAGGGGGGGCTACACCTTC. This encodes CASSPTGVRGGYTF.

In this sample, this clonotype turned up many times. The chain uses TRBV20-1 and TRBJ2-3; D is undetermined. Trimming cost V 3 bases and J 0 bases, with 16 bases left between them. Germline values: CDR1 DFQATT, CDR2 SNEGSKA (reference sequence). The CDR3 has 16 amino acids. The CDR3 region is CSASLWQLASTDTQYF. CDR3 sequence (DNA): TGCAGTGCTAGTCTATGGCAGTTAGCTAGCACAGATACGCAGTATTTT.

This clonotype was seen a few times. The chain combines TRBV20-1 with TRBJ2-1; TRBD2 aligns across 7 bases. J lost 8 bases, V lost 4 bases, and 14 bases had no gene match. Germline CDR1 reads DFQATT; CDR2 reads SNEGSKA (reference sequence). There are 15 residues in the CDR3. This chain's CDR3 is CSAKGAGFLSDEQFF. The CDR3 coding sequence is TGCAGTGCTAAGGGAGCGGGGTTCCTCTCGGATGAGCAGTTCTTC.

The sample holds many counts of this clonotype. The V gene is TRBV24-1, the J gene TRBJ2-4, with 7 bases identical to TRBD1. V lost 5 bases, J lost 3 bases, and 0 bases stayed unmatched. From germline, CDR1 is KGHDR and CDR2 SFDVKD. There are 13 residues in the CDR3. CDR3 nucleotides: TGTGCCACCAGTGGGGACAGCAAAAACATTCAGTACTTC. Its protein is CATSGDSKNIQYF.

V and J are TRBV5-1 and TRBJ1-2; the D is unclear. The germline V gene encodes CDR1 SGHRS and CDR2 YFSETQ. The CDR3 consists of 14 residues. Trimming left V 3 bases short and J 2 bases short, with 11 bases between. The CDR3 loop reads CASSSDGGNYGYTF. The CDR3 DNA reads TGCGCCAGCAGCTCTGATGGTGGGAACTATGGCTACACCTTC.

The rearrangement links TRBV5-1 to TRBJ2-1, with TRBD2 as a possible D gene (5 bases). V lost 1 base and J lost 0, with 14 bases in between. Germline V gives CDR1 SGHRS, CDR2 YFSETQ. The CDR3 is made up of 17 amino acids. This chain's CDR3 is CASSLRTLGGSYNEQFF. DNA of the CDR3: TGCGCCAGCAGCTTGAGGACCTTAGGAGGCTCCTACAATGAGCAGTTCTTC.

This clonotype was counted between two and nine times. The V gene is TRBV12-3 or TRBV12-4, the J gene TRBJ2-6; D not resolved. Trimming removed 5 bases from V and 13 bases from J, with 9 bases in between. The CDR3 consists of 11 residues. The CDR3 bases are TGTGCCAGCAGTCGAAGGGATGTCCTGACTTTC. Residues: CASSRRDVLTF.

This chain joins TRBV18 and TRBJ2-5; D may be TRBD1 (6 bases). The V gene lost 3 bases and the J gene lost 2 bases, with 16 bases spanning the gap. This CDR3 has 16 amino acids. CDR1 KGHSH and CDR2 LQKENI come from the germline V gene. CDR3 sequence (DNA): TGTGCCAGCTCACCGAGAGTAGGACAGACGCAAGAGACCCAGTACTTC. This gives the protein CASSPRVGQTQETQYF.

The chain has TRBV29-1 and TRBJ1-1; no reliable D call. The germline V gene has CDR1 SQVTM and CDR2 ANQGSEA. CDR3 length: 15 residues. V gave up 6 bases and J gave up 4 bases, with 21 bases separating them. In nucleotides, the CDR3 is TGCAGCGTCGATTCTTCGTTCAACCTCGGCACTGAAGCTTTCTTT. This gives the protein CSVDSSFNLGTEAFF.

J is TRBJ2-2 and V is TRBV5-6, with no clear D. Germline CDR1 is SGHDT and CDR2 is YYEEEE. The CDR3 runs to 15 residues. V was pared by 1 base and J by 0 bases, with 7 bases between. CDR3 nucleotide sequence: TGTGCCAGCAGCTTGATCAGCCCGAACACCGGGGAGCTGTTTTTT. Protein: CASSLISPNTGELFF. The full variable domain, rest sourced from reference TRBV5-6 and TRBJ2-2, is DAGVTQSPTHLIKTRGQQVTLRCSPKSGHDTVSWYQQALGQGPQFIFQYYEEEERQRGNFPDRFSGHQFPNYSSELNVNALLLGDSALYLCASSLISPNTGELFFGEGSRLTVL.

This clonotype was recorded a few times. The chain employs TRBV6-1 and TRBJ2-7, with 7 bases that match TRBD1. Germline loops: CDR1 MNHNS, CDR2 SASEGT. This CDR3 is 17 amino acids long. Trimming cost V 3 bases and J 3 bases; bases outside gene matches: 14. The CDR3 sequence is CASSERTGSGIGYEQYV. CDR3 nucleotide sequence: TGTGCCAGCAGTGAGCGGACAGGATCTGGTATCGGCTACGAGCAGTACGTC.

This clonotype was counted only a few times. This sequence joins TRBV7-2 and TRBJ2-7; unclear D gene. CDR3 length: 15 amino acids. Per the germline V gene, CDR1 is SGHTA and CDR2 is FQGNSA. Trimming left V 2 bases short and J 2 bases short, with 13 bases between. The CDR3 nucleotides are TGTGCCAGCAGCTTAATCGCAGGTTTAACCTACGAGCAGTACTTC. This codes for CASSLIAGLTYEQYF. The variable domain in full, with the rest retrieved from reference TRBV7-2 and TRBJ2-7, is GAGVSQSPSNKVTEKGKDVELRCDPISGHTALYWYRQSLGQGLEFLIYFQGNSAPDKSGLPSDRFSAERTGGSVSTLTIQRTQQEDSAVYLCASSLIAGLTYEQYFGPGTRLTVT.

CDR3 amino acids: CASSRNEFPAGDNEQFF. The CDR3 DNA reads as TGCGCCAGCAGCCGCAACGAATTTCCAGCGGGGGACAATGAGCAGTTCTTC. The chain carries TRBV5-1 and TRBJ2-1; TRBD2 aligns across 8 bases. The CDR3 totals 17 residues. After removal of 4 bases from V and 5 bases from J, the junction contained 14 bases not matched to a gene. Germline V gene sequence: CDR1 SGHRS, CDR2 YFSETQ.

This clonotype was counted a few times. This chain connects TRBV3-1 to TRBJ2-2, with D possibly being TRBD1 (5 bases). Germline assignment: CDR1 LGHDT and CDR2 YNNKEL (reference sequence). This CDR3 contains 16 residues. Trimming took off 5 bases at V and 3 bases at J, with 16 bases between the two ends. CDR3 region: CASSVRVVWDTGELFF. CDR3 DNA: TGTGCCAGCAGCGTCAGGGTCGTTTGGGACACCGGGGAGCTGTTTTTT.

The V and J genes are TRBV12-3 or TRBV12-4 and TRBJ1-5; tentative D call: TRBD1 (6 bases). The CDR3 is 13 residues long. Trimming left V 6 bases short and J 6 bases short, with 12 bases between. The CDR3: CASRITRGQPQHF. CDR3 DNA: TGTGCCAGCAGGATTACCAGGGGTCAGCCCCAGCATTTT.

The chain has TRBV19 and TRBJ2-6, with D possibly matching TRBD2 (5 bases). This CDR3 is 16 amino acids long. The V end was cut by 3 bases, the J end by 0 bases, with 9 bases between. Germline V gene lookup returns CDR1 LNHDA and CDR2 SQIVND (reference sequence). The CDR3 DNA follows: TGTGCCAGTAGTATGATTGAGGGCTCTGGGGCCAACGTCCTGACTTTC. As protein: CASSMIEGSGANVLTF.

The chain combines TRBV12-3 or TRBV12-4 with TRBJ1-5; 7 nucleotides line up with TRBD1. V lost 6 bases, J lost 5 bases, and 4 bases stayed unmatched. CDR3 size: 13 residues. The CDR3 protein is CASSRGDDQPQHF. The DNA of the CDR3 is TGTGCCAGCAGCAGGGGGGACGATCAGCCCCAGCATTTT.

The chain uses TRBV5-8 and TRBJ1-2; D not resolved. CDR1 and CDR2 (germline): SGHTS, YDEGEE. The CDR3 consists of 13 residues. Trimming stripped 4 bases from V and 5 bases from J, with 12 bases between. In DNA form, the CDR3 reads TGTGCCAGCAGCAGGACGTGGCAGTATGGCTACACCTTC. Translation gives CASSRTWQYGYTF.

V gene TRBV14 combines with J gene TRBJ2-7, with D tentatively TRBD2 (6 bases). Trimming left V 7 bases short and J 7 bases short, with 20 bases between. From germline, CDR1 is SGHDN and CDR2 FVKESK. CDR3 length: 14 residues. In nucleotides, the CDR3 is TGTGCCAGCAACCCCGGCGGAGGGGCGGGGGAGCAGTACTTC. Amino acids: CASNPGGGAGEQYF.

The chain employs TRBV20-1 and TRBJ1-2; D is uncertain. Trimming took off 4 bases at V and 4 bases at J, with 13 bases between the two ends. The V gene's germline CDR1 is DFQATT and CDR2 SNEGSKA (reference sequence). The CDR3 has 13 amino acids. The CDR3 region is CSAINLWGYGYTF. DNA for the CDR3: TGCAGTGCTATCAACCTTTGGGGCTATGGCTACACCTTC.

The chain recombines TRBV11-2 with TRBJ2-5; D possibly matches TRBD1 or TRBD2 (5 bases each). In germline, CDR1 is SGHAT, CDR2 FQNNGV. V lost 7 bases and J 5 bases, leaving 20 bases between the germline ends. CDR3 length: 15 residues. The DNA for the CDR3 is TGTGCCAGCACCCCTTCCGGGGCATACGTGGAGACCCAGTACTTC. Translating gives CASTPSGAYVETQYF. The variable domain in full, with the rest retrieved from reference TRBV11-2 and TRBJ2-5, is EAGVAQSPRYKIIEKRQSVAFWCNPISGHATLYWYQQILGQGPKLLIQFQNNGVVDDSQLPKDRFSAERLKGVDSTLKIQPAKLEDSAVYLCASTPSGAYVETQYFGPGTRLLVL.